The 13 T cell receptor beta chains listed next were all sequenced from one sample in a study of molecular identifiers for immune sequencing clone quantification. TCRdb called the PCR reads again in MiXCR, with one record for every CDR3 protein. The sample yields around 54,000 distinct CDR3 sequences, roughly a quarter seen once. The sample consisted of naive CD8+ T cells from blood, with Jurkat cell RNA spiked in. The subset is: FACS-sorted CD8+CD4-CCR7+CD45RA+ naive T cells. Every receptor here comes from a human donor in good health. Some libraries in this study had Jurkat cell RNA spiked in.

Of note for this clonotype: This clone may be a read error of a much larger clone one base away. The chain carries TRBV2 and TRBJ1-1; perhaps TRBD1 as D (6 bases). The germline V gene has CDR1 SNHLY and CDR2 FYNNEI. Trimming cost V 2 bases and J 4 bases, with 14 bases left between them. This CDR3 spans 15 amino acids. The CDR3 loop reads CASSESSGAVTEAFF. For the CDR3, the DNA is TGTGCCAGCAGTGAATCGTCAGGGGCTGTCACTGAAGCTTTCTTT. The variable domain in full, completed from reference TRBV2 and TRBJ1-1, reads EPEVTQTPSHQVTQMGQEVILRCVPISNHLYFYWYRQILGQKVEFLVSFYNNEISEKSEIFDDQFSVERPDGSNFTLKIRSTKLEDSAMYFCASSESSGAVTEAFFGQGTRLTVV.

This chain links TRBV11-2 with TRBJ2-7, with unresolved D. V lost 1 base to trimming and J lost 0 bases, with 13 bases between them. The CDR3 length is 16 residues. Germline values: CDR1 SGHAT, CDR2 FQNNGV. CDR3 residues: CASSLVTIASSYEQYF. The CDR3 DNA reads as TGTGCCAGCAGCTTAGTCACGATTGCATCCTCCTACGAGCAGTACTTC.

This clonotype was seen ten or more times. The J gene is TRBJ1-4, the V gene TRBV29-1; 9 nucleotides line up with TRBD1. CDR1 and CDR2 (germline): SQVTM, ANQGSEA. This CDR3 spans 12 amino acids. J was trimmed by 8 bases and V by 6 bases; bases with no gene match: 4. The CDR3 spells CSVVGTGEKLFF. The CDR3 nucleotides read TGCAGCGTAGTCGGGACAGGGGAAAAACTGTTTTTT.

This clonotype was counted a few times. This chain connects TRBV12-3 or TRBV12-4 to TRBJ2-2; D perhaps matches TRBD2 (5 bases). This CDR3 has 16 amino acids. Trimming left V 5 bases short and J 6 bases short, with 19 bases between. The CDR3 DNA is TGTGCCAGCAGTCCCCTAACGGGGAGCGGATCCGGGGAGCTGTTTTTT. Its protein is CASSPLTGSGSGELFF.

The chain recombines TRBV19 with TRBJ1-6, with TRBD1 as a possible D gene (5 bases). Germline loops: CDR1 LNHDA, CDR2 SQIVND (reference sequence). V lost 2 bases and J lost 6, with 5 bases in between. The CDR3 sequence is 13 residues long. CDR3 bases: TGTGCCAGTAGTATACAGGGTAATTCACCCCTCCACTTT. Translation gives CASSIQGNSPLHF.

The J gene is TRBJ2-2, the V gene TRBV3-1; D might be TRBD1 (6 bases). Trimming removed 6 bases at V and 1 base at J, with 18 bases between. The CDR3 has 17 amino acids. CDR1 is LGHDT, CDR2 YNNKEL, per germline (reference sequence). CDR3 in amino acids: CASSPEDGTLNTGELFF. For the CDR3, the DNA is TGTGCCAGCAGTCCCGAGGACGGGACACTGAACACCGGGGAGCTGTTTTTT.

With regard to this clonotype: A much larger clone lies a single base off, so this may be a read error. This likely comes from a read error, as the CDR3 has no conserved phenylalanine or tryptophan at its end. This chain uses TRBV27 with TRBJ1-1; 7 nucleotides agree with TRBD1. CDR1 is MNHEY, CDR2 SMNVEV, per germline (reference sequence). This CDR3 region has 15 residues. V dropped 3 bases and J dropped 2; count of bases not matched to a gene: 6. CDR3 sequence (DNA): TGTGCCAGCAGTTTGACAGGGAATCTAAACACTGAAGCTTTCTCT. This codes for CASSLTGNLNTEAFS.

This clonotype occurred a few times. This likely stems from a read error, as it lies one base from a far larger clone. The J gene is TRBJ2-2, the V gene TRBV5-3; tentative D call: TRBD2 (6 bases). TRBV5-3 is designated an ORF whose function remains uncertain. The CDR3 extends over 14 amino acids. The CDR3 is CASSLEGNTGELFF. For the CDR3, the DNA is TGTGCCAGCAGCTTGGAGGGAAACACCGGGGAGCTGTTTTTT.

This clonotype was detected many times. The chain recombines TRBV2 with TRBJ1-1; 9 bases align to TRBD1. V shed 6 bases, J shed 1 base, and the junction held 3 bases outside the gene matches. Germline assignment: CDR1 SNHLY and CDR2 FYNNEI. The CDR3 covers 14 residues. This CDR3 reads CASSRTGENTEAFF. CDR3 in DNA: TGTGCCAGCAGCCGGACAGGGGAGAACACTGAAGCTTTCTTT.

The chain has TRBV2 and TRBJ1-2; D gene uncertain. This CDR3 is 15 amino acids long. The germline CDR1 and CDR2 sequences are SNHLY and FYNNEI. V was clipped by 6 bases and J by 3 bases, with 17 bases between them. This CDR3 reads CASSDIGGPDYGYTF. The CDR3 bases are TGTGCCAGCAGCGATATCGGAGGGCCCGACTATGGCTACACCTTC.

As to this clonotype: Just one base apart from a much larger clone, this may be a read error. The CDR3 does not end in the conserved phenylalanine or tryptophan, so this is likely a read error. The CDR3 region has the DNA TGCAGTGCTAGAGATCTAGCGGGCTACGAGCAGTACCTC. This encodes CSARDLAGYEQYL. This chain joins TRBV20-1 and TRBJ2-7; TRBD2 matches 8 bases. Germline V gene lookup returns CDR1 DFQATT and CDR2 SNEGSKA (reference sequence). Trimming removed 0 bases from V and 3 bases from J; junction bases left unmatched: 1. The CDR3 sequence is 13 residues long.

Many counts were recorded for this clonotype. The rearrangement uses TRBV5-1 and TRBJ2-7; D tentatively fits TRBD1 or TRBD2 (6 bases each). The CDR3 is 14 residues long. Trimming pared 1 base from V and 2 bases from J, leaving 10 bases between. CDR1 SGHRS and CDR2 YFSETQ come from the germline V gene. The DNA of the CDR3 is TGCGCCAGCAGCTTGAAGGGGGAGGCCTACGAGCAGTACTTC. Its protein product is CASSLKGEAYEQYF.

This clonotype has a count of ten or more. This chain links TRBV29-1 with TRBJ2-3; 7 bases line up with TRBD2. CDR1 and CDR2 from the germline V gene are SQVTM and ANQGSEA. The ends lost 2 bases at V and 2 bases at J; junction bases unmatched: 4. This CDR3 region has 14 residues. CDR3 region: CSVELADVTDTQYF. The CDR3 bases are TGCAGCGTTGAACTAGCGGATGTCACAGATACGCAGTATTTT.